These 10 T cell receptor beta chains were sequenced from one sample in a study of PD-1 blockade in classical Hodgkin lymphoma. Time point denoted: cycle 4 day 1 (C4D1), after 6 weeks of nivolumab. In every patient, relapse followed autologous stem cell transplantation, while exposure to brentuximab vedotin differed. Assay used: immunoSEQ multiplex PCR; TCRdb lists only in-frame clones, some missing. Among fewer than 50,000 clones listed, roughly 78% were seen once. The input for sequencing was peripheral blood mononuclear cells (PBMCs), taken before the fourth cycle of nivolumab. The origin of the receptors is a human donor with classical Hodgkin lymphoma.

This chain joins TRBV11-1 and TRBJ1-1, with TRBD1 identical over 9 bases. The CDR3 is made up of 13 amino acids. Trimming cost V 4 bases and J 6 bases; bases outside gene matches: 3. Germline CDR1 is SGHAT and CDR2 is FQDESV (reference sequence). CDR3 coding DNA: TGTGCCAGCAGCTGGACAGGGGAACCTGAAGCTTTCTTT. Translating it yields CASSWTGEPEAFF.

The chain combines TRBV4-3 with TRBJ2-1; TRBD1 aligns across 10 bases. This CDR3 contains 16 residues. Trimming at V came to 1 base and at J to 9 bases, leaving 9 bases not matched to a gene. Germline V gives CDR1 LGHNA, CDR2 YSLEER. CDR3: CASSQGSGTGAREQFF. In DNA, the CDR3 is TGCGCCAGCAGCCAAGGCTCAGGGACAGGGGCACGTGAGCAGTTCTTC.

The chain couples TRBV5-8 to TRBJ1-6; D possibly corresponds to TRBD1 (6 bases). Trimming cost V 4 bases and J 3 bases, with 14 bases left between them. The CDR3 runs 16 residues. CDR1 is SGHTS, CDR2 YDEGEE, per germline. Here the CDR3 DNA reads TGTGCCAGCAGCAACCGGGGGGCTAGCTATAATTCACCCCTCCACTTT. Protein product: CASSNRGASYNSPLHF.

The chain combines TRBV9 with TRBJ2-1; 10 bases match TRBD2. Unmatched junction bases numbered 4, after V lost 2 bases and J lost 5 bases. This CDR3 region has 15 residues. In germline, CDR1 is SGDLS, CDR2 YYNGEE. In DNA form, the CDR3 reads TGTGCCAGCAGCGTTGGACTAGCGGATAACAATGAGCAGTTCTTC. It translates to CASSVGLADNNEQFF.

DNA of the CDR3: TGCGCCAGCAGCTTCCGCAGGGGTGGGGAGACCCAGTACTTC. Translated, it gives CASSFRRGGETQYF. This chain connects TRBV5-1 to TRBJ2-5; D perhaps matches TRBD1 (6 bases). The CDR3 contains 14 residues. Germline lookup yields CDR1 SGHRS and CDR2 YFSETQ. The V end was cut by 2 bases, the J end by 5 bases, with 13 bases between.

The CDR3 sequence is CASSAIASYGYTF. As DNA, the CDR3 is TGTGCCAGCAGCGCCATAGCCTCCTATGGCTACACCTTC. The chain employs TRBV2 and TRBJ1-2; no definite D call. The CDR3 runs to 13 residues. Per germline, CDR1 SNHLY and CDR2 FYNNEI. V lost 6 bases and J 4 bases, leaving 12 bases between the germline ends.

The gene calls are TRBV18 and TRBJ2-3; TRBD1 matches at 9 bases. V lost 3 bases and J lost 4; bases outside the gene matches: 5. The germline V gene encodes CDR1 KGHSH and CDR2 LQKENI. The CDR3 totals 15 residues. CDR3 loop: CASSPGQGRADTQYF. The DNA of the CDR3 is TGTGCCAGCTCACCCGGACAGGGGAGGGCAGATACGCAGTATTTT.

CDR3 residues: CASSLVWDGYTF. The CDR3 nucleotides are TGTGCCAGCAGCTTAGTATGGGACGGCTACACCTTC. The chain uses TRBV7-2 and TRBJ1-2; tentatively, D is TRBD1 (5 bases). V lost 1 base and J lost 8, with 8 bases in between. This CDR3 spans 12 amino acids. Germline lookup yields CDR1 SGHTA and CDR2 FQGNSA.

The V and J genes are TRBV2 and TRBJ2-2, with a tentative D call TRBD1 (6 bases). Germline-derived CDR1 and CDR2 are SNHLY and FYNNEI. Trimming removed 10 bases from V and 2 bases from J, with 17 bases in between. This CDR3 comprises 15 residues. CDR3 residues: CATAPDSGNTGELFF. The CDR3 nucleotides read TGTGCCACCGCGCCGGACAGCGGAAACACCGGGGAGCTGTTTTTT.

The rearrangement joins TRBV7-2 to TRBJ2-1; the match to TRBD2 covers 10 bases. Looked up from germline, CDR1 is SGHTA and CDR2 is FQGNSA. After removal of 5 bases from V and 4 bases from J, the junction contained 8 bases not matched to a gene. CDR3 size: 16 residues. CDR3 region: CASSVLAGGQYNEQFF. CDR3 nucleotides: TGTGCCAGCAGCGTCTTAGCGGGGGGCCAGTACAATGAGCAGTTCTTC. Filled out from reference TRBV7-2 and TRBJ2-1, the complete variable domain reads GAGVSQSPSNKVTEKGKDVELRCDPISGHTALYWYRQSLGQGLEFLIYFQGNSAPDKSGLPSDRFSAERTGGSVSTLTIQRTQQEDSAVYLCASSVLAGGQYNEQFFGPGTRLTVL.